These 27 T cell receptor beta chains came from one sample sequenced in a study of T-cell memory formation after mild COVID-19. TCRdb processed the 5' RACE reads anew with MiXCR; each CDR3 protein has one entry. The sample carries around 83,000 distinct CDR3 sequences, roughly 25% recorded once. Sequencing input: PBMCs or a T cell subset sorted from them (not recorded which). Receptors originate from a man aged 18 to 30 who had mild COVID-19 (a few samples of this study predate the infection). Cell type and time point are not known.

This clonotype has a handful of counts. V and J are TRBV27 and TRBJ2-1; 12 bases align to TRBD1. The CDR3 extends over 15 amino acids. Trimming at V came to 4 bases and at J to 6 bases, leaving 4 bases not matched to a gene. Germline V CDR1 and CDR2: MNHEY, SMNVEV (reference sequence). The CDR3 region has the DNA TGTGCCAGCAGTTGGGGACAGGGGGCGGGCAATGAGCAGTTCTTC. Its translation: CASSWGQGAGNEQFF.

The chain employs TRBV4-1 and TRBJ2-7; no clear D. Germline CDR1 is MGHRA and CDR2 is YSYEKL. The CDR3 is 13 amino acids. The ends were cut back, 0 bases at V and 2 bases at J, with 5 bases in the middle. The chain's CDR3 is CASSQDLTYEQYV. The CDR3 DNA reads as TGCGCCAGCAGCCAAGATTTAACCTACGAGCAGTACGTC.

There are a few counts of this clonotype. The genes are TRBV20-1 and TRBJ2-4, with D possibly matching TRBD1 (6 bases). The CDR3 has 13 amino acids. V dropped 3 bases and J dropped 5 bases, with 11 bases sitting between them. CDR1 is DFQATT, CDR2 SNEGSKA, per germline (reference sequence). CDR3 in amino acids: CSASGQPENIQYF. The CDR3 nucleotides read TGCAGTGCTAGCGGACAGCCCGAAAACATTCAGTACTTC.

This clonotype was detected a few times. The genes are TRBV6-5 and TRBJ1-5; D is ambiguous. V lost 6 bases, J lost 6 bases, and 15 bases lay in between. Germline V gene data show CDR1 as MNHEY and CDR2 as SVGAGI. This CDR3 has 14 amino acids. CDR3 sequence reads: CASRDVNHPQPQHF. CDR3 nucleotides: TGTGCCAGCAGAGATGTGAACCATCCTCAGCCCCAGCATTTT.

This chain connects TRBV4-1 to TRBJ2-7, with no clear D. V was cut by 1 base and J by 0 bases, with 7 bases left in between. This CDR3 contains 14 residues. Germline V lookup: CDR1 MGHRA, CDR2 YSYEKL. CDR3 nucleotides: TGCGCCAGCAGCCAAGGTCCTCGCTCCTACGAGCAGTACGTC. This gives the protein CASSQGPRSYEQYV.

There are many counts of this clonotype. The chain has TRBV15 and TRBJ1-1; 9 positions match TRBD1. Germline values: CDR1 LNHNV, CDR2 YYDKDF (reference sequence). The CDR3 consists of 14 residues. V dropped 4 bases and J dropped 10; count of bases not matched to a gene: 10. The CDR3 protein is CATSTGQGIWRAFF. The CDR3 DNA follows: TGTGCCACCAGCACCGGACAGGGGATCTGGCGAGCTTTCTTT. The full variable domain, in which reference TRBV15 and TRBJ1-1 provide the parts outside the CDR3, is DAMVIQNPRYQVTQFGKPVTLSCSQTLNHNVMYWYQQKSSQAPKLLFHYYDKDFNNEADTPDNFQSRRPNTSFCFLDIRSPGLGDTAMYLCATSTGQGIWRAFFGQGTRLTVV.

This clonotype occurred a few times. The CDR3: CASSQMVGYEQYF. As DNA, the CDR3 is TGCGCCAGCAGCCAGATGGTGGGCTACGAGCAGTACTTC. The genes are TRBV4-1 and TRBJ2-7, with D unresolved. CDR3 length: 13 amino acids. Germline assignment: CDR1 MGHRA and CDR2 YSYEKL. Trimming pared 3 bases from V and 3 bases from J, leaving 9 bases between.

This clonotype was seen many times. This chain joins TRBV6-2 or TRBV6-3 and TRBJ2-6, with TRBD1 matching over 9 bases. From germline, CDR1 is MNHEY and CDR2 SVGEGT. The CDR3 runs 16 residues. Trimming cost V 5 bases and J 4 bases; bases outside gene matches: 6. CDR3 in DNA: TGTGCCAGCAGTACCACAGGGGGCTCCGGGGCCAACGTCCTGACTTTC. This codes for CASSTTGGSGANVLTF.

A few counts support this clonotype. The V gene is TRBV6-5, the J gene TRBJ1-5; possible D gene TRBD1, 5 bases. The CDR3 sequence is 14 residues long. Germline lookup yields CDR1 MNHEY and CDR2 SVGAGI. V lost 6 bases, J lost 6 bases, and 15 bases lay in between. The CDR3 sequence: CASRPSIGGQPQHF. The CDR3 nucleotides read TGTGCCAGCAGACCATCGATTGGGGGTCAGCCCCAGCATTTT.

The chain has TRBV10-3 and TRBJ2-3, with 7 bases identical to TRBD1. The CDR3 contains 17 residues. After removal of 0 bases from V and 3 bases from J, the junction contained 9 bases not matched to a gene. The germline gives CDR1 ENHRY, CDR2 SYGVKD. The DNA for the CDR3 is TGTGCCATCAGTGAGTCGATAAGCAGGGGGATAACAGATACGCAGTATTTT. Translating it yields CAISESISRGITDTQYF.

A few counts support this clonotype. The rearrangement joins TRBV5-1 to TRBJ1-2; D is undetermined. Trimming left V 1 base short and J 5 bases short, with 15 bases between. The germline CDR1 and CDR2 sequences are SGHRS and YFSETQ. The CDR3 extends over 15 amino acids. The CDR3 protein is CASSLQAPPLYGYTF. The CDR3 bases are TGCGCCAGCAGCTTGCAGGCCCCACCCTTATATGGCTACACCTTC. The variable domain in full, with the rest retrieved from reference TRBV5-1 and TRBJ1-2, is KAGVTQTPRYLIKTRGQQVTLSCSPISGHRSVSWYQQTPGQGLQFLFEYFSETQRNKGNFPGRFSGRQFSNSRSEMNVSTLELGDSALYLCASSLQAPPLYGYTFGSGTRLTVV.

Only a few counts were recorded for this clonotype. The chain uses TRBV9 and TRBJ1-2, with D hard to call. V was shortened by 4 bases and J by 2 bases, with 12 bases between the two germline ends. The germline CDR1 and CDR2 sequences are SGDLS and YYNGEE. The CDR3 length is 14 residues. The CDR3 protein is CASSHAATNYGYTF. CDR3 in DNA: TGTGCCAGCAGCCACGCGGCCACCAACTATGGCTACACCTTC.

This clonotype was recorded a few times. The rearrangement joins TRBV29-1 to TRBJ1-2; no definite D call. V lost 0 bases and J 5 bases, leaving 10 bases between the germline ends. CDR1 is SQVTM, CDR2 ANQGSEA, per germline. The CDR3 sequence is 13 residues long. CDR3 sequence (DNA): TGCAGCGTTGAAGATTCGGAGGGTTATGGCTACACCTTC. Translation: CSVEDSEGYGYTF.

The rearrangement joins TRBV19 to TRBJ1-1, with D uncertain. V lost 1 base to trimming and J lost 2 bases, with 14 bases between them. The CDR3 consists of 16 residues. The germline CDR1 and CDR2 sequences are LNHDA and SQIVND (reference sequence). CDR3 sequence: CASSIAGRRGNTEAFF. The DNA for the CDR3 is TGTGCCAGTAGTATAGCAGGCCGTCGGGGTAACACTGAAGCTTTCTTT.

As DNA, the CDR3 is TGTGCCAGCAGTTTAGTCAGCTACACAGATACGCAGTATTTT. Protein: CASSLVSYTDTQYF. The chain has TRBV12-3 or TRBV12-4 and TRBJ2-3, with D uncertain. V gave up 1 base and J gave up 2 bases, with 7 bases separating them. The CDR3 extends over 14 amino acids.

This clonotype was counted a few times. This chain uses TRBV4-1 with TRBJ2-7; a possible D gene is TRBD1 (6 bases). V was pared by 6 bases and J by 6 bases, with 15 bases between. CDR3 length: 13 residues. Germline V CDR1 and CDR2: MGHRA, YSYEKL. The CDR3 DNA reads as TGCGCCAGCAGGGGACACCTAGGCCCCGAGCAGTACTTC. It translates to CASRGHLGPEQYF.

The CDR3 DNA reads TGTGCCAGCAGTTACACTCACAGGAGGAACACTGAAGCTTTCTTT. It is translated as CASSYTHRRNTEAFF. The chain joins TRBV6-5 to TRBJ1-1, with D tentatively TRBD1 (5 bases). The germline V gene encodes CDR1 MNHEY and CDR2 SVGAGI. Trimming took 2 bases from V and 1 from J, leaving 11 bases between them. CDR3 length equals 15 residues.

This clonotype came up a few times. The rearrangement uses TRBV6-1 and TRBJ2-1; D remains ambiguous. The CDR3 consists of 13 residues. V was pared by 1 base and J by 4 bases, with 5 bases between. Germline values: CDR1 MNHNS, CDR2 SASEGT. The CDR3 nucleotides are TGTGCCAGCAGTGAAGGGCAATACAATGAGCAGTTCTTC. It encodes CASSEGQYNEQFF.

This clonotype was seen a handful of times. The J gene is TRBJ2-1, the V gene TRBV7-3; 7 positions match TRBD2. The CDR3 runs to 15 residues. V lost 5 bases and J lost 4; bases outside the gene matches: 8. In germline, CDR1 is SGHTA, CDR2 FQGTGA. The CDR3 is CASSPELSGYNEQFF. The CDR3 coding sequence is TGTGCCAGCAGCCCGGAGCTTAGCGGGTACAATGAGCAGTTCTTC. The entire variable domain, with the rest obtained from reference TRBV7-3 and TRBJ2-1, is as follows: GAGVSQTPSNKVTEKGKYVELRCDPISGHTALYWYRQSLGQGPEFLIYFQGTGAADDSGLPNDRFFAVRPEGSVSTLKIQRTERGDSAVYLCASSPELSGYNEQFFGPGTRLTVL.

In this sample, this clonotype turned up a few times. The J gene is TRBJ2-1, the V gene TRBV4-1; TRBD2 is a possible D gene (8 bases). This CDR3 comprises 16 residues. Between the trimmed V and J ends, which lost 7 bases and 0 bases, there was a span of 16 bases. CDR1 and CDR2 (germline): MGHRA, YSYEKL. Here the CDR3 reads CASNRRGTSSYNEQFF. The CDR3 DNA reads TGCGCCAGCAACCGCAGGGGGACTAGCTCCTACAATGAGCAGTTCTTC.

This clonotype was counted between two and nine times. This chain connects TRBV4-1 to TRBJ2-7; D is unresolved. The germline V and J ends were trimmed by 0 bases and 0 bases, with 6 bases remaining between them. The CDR3 has 14 residues. CDR1 and CDR2 from the germline V gene are MGHRA and YSYEKL. Here the CDR3 reads CASSQDTSSYEQYF. For the CDR3, the DNA is TGCGCCAGCAGCCAAGATACGAGCTCCTACGAGCAGTACTTC.

The sample holds a few counts of this clonotype. The chain recombines TRBV4-3 with TRBJ2-1; 13 bases are shared with TRBD2. After removal of 2 bases from V and 7 bases from J, the junction contained 5 bases not matched to a gene. The CDR3 runs to 16 residues. Germline assignment: CDR1 LGHNA and CDR2 YSLEER. The CDR3, as DNA: TGCGCCAGCAGCCAAAAAGGGACTAGCGGGGTTAATGAGCAGTTCTTC. Translating gives CASSQKGTSGVNEQFF.

This clonotype was observed a few times. V and J are TRBV5-1 and TRBJ1-1; D remains unclear. The V end lost 4 bases, the J end lost 0 bases, and 13 bases lay between the germline ends. The CDR3 runs to 15 residues. Germline V lookup: CDR1 SGHRS, CDR2 YFSETQ. The CDR3 loop is CASSRTSGLNTEAFF. CDR3 nucleotide sequence: TGCGCCAGCAGCCGCACCAGCGGACTGAACACTGAAGCTTTCTTT.

The V and J genes are TRBV6-2 or TRBV6-3 and TRBJ2-7; D gene ambiguous. Between the trimmed V and J ends, which lost 6 bases and 6 bases, there was a span of 15 bases. Germline CDR1 and CDR2: MNHEY and SVGEGT. CDR3 length: 13 residues. The CDR3 sequence is CASSYPGSREQYF. The CDR3 coding sequence is TGTGCCAGCAGCTACCCGGGTAGTCGCGAGCAGTACTTC.

The J gene is TRBJ2-6, the V gene TRBV7-9, with 7 nucleotides matching TRBD2. The germline gives CDR1 SEHNR, CDR2 FQNEAQ (reference sequence). The CDR3 loop spans 16 amino acids. The J segment lost 0 bases and the V segment lost 5 bases, leaving 4 bases of the junction unmatched. CDR3 in DNA: TGTGCCAGCAGCCCGGCGGGAGTCTCTGGGGCCAACGTCCTGACTTTC. Residues: CASSPAGVSGANVLTF.

This clonotype was found once. V is TRBV7-8 and J is TRBJ2-7, with 8 bases identical to TRBD1. The CDR3 spans 15 residues. The V segment lost 1 base and the J segment 5 bases; nucleotides outside the gene matches: 7. Germline CDR1 reads SGHVS; CDR2 reads FQNEAQ. CDR3 loop: CASSLVEAGQDEQYF. In nucleotides, the CDR3 is TGTGCCAGCAGCTTAGTTGAGGCGGGACAGGACGAGCAGTACTTC. The whole variable domain, filled in from reference TRBV7-8 and TRBJ2-7, reads GAGVSQSPRYKVAKRGQDVALRCDPISGHVSLFWYQQALGQGPEFLTYFQNEAQLDKSGLPSDRFFAERPEGSVSTLKIQRTQQEDSAVYLCASSLVEAGQDEQYFGPGTRLTVT.

This clonotype was counted many times. The chain recombines TRBV4-3 with TRBJ2-3; TRBD1 matches at 11 bases. CDR3 length: 16 amino acids. Germline V lookup: CDR1 LGHNA, CDR2 YSLEER. V was clipped by 0 bases and J by 6 bases; unmatched bases: 5. CDR3 sequence reads: CASSQDRTGGADTQYF. CDR3 sequence (DNA): TGCGCCAGCAGCCAAGATCGGACAGGGGGCGCGGATACGCAGTATTTT.